This T cell receptor beta chain was recorded in a study of blood T cell repertoires in COVID-19. Study overall: Samples taken during acute and convalescent COVID-19 were collected in the United States, Italy and Spain. From T cells, B-cell-depleted T cells, or PBMCs came the material, which was cDNA or gDNA.

Original processing methods: From reference gene primer amplification, estimates of nucleated cell counts were derived. Some clones are missing from TCRdb's copy, which holds only in-frame ones; the method was immunoSEQ multiplex PCR. V, J and clone size were drawn from that table, and D and trimming were deduced from the DNA. The sample shows roughly 80,000 clones, approximately 91% of them seen only once. The CDR3 extends over 17 amino acids. The ends were cut back, 7 bases at V and 2 bases at J, with 24 bases in the middle. Germline lookup yields CDR1 MDHEN and CDR2 SYDVKM. The TCR comes from a man between 60 and 70 years old with acute or convalescent COVID-19. The sample consisted of peripheral blood. The V gene is TRBV28, the J gene TRBJ2-7; no firm D call. CDR3: CASKKGLWATEAYEQYF. The CDR3 nucleotides read TGTGCCAGCAAGAAAGGCCTTTGGGCAACCGAAGCCTACGAGCAGTACTTC.